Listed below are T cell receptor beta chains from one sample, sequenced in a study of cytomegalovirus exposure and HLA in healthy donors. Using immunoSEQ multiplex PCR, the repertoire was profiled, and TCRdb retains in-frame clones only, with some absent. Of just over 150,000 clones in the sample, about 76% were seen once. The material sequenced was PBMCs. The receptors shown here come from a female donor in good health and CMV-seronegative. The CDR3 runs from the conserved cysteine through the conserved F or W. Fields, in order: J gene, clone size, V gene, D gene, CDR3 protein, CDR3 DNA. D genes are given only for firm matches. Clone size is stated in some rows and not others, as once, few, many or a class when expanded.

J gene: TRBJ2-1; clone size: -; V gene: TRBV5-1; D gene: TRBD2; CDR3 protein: CASSPTGLAGGYYNEQFF; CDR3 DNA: TGCGCCAGCAGCCCGACGGGACTAGCGGGAGGCTACTACAATGAGCAGTTCTTC
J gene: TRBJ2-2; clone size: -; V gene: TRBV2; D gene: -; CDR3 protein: CASKEGGELFF; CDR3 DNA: TGTGCCAGCAAGGAGGGCGGGGAGCTGTTTTTT
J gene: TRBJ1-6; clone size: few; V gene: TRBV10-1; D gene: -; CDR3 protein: CASWTTVAGRGSPLHF; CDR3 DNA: TGCGCCAGTTGGACCACAGTGGCCGGAAGGGGTTCACCCCTCCACTTT
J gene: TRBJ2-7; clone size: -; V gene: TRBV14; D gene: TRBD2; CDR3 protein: CASSQAPEGGRIF; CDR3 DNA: TGTGCCAGCAGCCAAGCCCCAGAGGGCGGGAGAATCTTC
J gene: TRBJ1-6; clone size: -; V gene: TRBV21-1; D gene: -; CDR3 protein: CASSNDRSSYNSPLHF; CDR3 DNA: TGTGCCAGCAGCAACGACAGGAGCTCCTATAATTCACCCCTCCACTTT
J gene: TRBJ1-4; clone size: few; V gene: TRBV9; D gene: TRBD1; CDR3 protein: CASSVWTGTSEKLFF; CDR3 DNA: TGTGCCAGCAGCGTCTGGACAGGGACGAGTGAAAAACTGTTTTTT
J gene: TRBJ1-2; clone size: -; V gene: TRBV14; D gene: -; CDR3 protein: CASSQGRSGGYTF; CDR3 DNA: TGTGCCAGCAGCCAAGGCAGGTCAGGTGGCTACACCTTC
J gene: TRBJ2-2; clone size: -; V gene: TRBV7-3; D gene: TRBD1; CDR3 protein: CASSLLGQGNTGELFF; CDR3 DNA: TGTGCCAGCAGCTTATTGGGACAGGGGAACACCGGGGAGCTGTTTTTT
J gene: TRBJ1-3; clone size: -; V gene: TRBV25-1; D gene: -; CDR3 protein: CASSEIGGDTGNTIYF; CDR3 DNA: TGTGCCAGCAGTGAAATTGGGGGGGACACTGGAAACACCATATATTTT
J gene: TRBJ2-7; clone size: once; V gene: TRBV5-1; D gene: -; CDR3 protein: CASSLEYAGRNEQYF; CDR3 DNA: TGCGCCAGCAGCTTGGAATATGCAGGGAGGAACGAGCAGTACTTC
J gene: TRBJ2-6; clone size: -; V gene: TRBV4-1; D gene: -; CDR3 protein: CASSQGRARGANVLTF; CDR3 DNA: TGCGCCAGCAGCCAAGGACGAGCGCGTGGGGCCAACGTCCTGACTTTC
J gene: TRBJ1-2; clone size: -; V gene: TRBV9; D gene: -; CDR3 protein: CASSVGGGNLYGYTF; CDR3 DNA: TGTGCCAGCAGCGTAGGCGGAGGGAACCTCTATGGCTACACCTTC
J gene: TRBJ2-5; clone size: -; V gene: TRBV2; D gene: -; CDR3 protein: CASSANGLVQETQYF; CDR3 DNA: TGTGCCAGCAGTGCCAACGGTCTAGTACAAGAGACCCAGTACTTC
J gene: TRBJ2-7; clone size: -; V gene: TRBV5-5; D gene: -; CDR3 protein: CASSFLLEAYEQYF; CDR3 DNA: TGTGCCAGCAGCTTTTTATTGGAGGCCTACGAGCAGTACTTC
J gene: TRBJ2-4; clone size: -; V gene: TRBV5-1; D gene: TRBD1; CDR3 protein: CASSDDRGNIQYF; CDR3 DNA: TGCGCCAGCAGCGACGACAGGGGAAACATTCAGTACTTC
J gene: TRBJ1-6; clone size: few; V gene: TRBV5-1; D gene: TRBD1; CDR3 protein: CASSLRDRGYSPLHF; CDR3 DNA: TGCGCCAGCAGCTTGAGGGACAGGGGCTATTCACCCCTCCACTTT
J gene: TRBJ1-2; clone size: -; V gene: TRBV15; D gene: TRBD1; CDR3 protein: CATSDSPDRVYGYTF; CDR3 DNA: TGTGCCACCAGCGACAGCCCAGACAGGGTATATGGCTACACCTTC
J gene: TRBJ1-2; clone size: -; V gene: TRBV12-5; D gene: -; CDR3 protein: CATARENYGYTF; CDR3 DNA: TGTGCTACCGCGAGGGAAAACTATGGCTACACCTTC
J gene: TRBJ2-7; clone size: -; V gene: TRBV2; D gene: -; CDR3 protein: CASSGQGRSSYEQYF; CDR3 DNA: TGTGCCAGCAGCGGACAAGGTCGGAGCTCCTACGAGCAGTACTTC
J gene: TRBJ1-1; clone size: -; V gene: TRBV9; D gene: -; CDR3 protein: CASSVRTQGKAFF; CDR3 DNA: TGTGCCAGCAGCGTCCGTACCCAGGGTAAAGCTTTCTTT
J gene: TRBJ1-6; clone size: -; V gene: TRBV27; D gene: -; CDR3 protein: CASSPRGGGNNSPLHF; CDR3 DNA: TGTGCCAGCAGTCCCCGGGGTGGAGGTAATAATTCACCCCTCCACTTT
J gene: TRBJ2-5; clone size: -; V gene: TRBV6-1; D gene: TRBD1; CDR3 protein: CASSADRGRETQYF; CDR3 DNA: TGTGCCAGCAGTGCGGACAGGGGGCGAGAGACCCAGTACTTC
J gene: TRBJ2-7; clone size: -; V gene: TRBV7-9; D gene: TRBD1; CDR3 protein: CASSFNPRDRKRGEQYF; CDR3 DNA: TGTGCCAGCAGCTTTAACCCAAGGGACAGGAAAAGGGGCGAGCAGTACTTC
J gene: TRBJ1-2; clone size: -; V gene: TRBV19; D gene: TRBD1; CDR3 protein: CASTGQGAYSGGYTF; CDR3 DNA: TGTGCCAGTACGGGGCAGGGGGCGTATAGCGGCGGCTACACCTTC
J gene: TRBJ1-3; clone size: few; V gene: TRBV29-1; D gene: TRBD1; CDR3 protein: CSVLTGGYGNTIYF; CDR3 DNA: TGCAGCGTCCTGACAGGGGGCTATGGAAACACCATATATTTT
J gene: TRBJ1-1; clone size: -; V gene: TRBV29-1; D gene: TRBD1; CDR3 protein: CSVQTGGDTEAFF; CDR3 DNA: TGCAGCGTGCAGACAGGGGGGGACACTGAAGCTTTCTTT
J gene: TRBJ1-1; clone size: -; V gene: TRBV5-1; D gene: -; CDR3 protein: CASSPPGNTEAFF; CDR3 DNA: TGCGCCAGCAGCCCACCGGGGAACACTGAAGCTTTCTTT
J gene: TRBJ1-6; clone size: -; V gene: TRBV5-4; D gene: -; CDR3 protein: CASRLTGSSNSPLHF; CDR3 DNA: TGTGCCAGCAGATTGACAGGTTCCTCAAATTCACCCCTCCACTTT
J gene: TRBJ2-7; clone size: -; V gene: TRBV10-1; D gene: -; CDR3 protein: CASSESRGRRGKKGEQYF; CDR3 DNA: TGCGCCAGCAGTGAGTCAAGGGGTCGAAGGGGCAAGAAGGGGGAGCAGTACTTC
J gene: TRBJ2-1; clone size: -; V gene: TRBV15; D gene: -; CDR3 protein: CATSSRSGNEQFF; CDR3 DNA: TGTGCCACCAGCAGCCGGTCAGGCAATGAGCAGTTCTTC
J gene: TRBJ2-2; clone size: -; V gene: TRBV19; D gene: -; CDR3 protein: CAIQQGAAPGELFF; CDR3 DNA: TGTGCCATCCAACAGGGAGCCGCTCCCGGGGAGCTGTTTTTT
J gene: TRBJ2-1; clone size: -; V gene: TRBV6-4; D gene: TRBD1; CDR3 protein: CASSASGTGYNEQFF; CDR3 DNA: TGTGCCAGCAGTGCTTCCGGGACAGGGTACAATGAGCAGTTCTTC
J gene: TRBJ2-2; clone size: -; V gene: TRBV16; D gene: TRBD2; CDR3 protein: CASSHRTSAELFF; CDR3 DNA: TGTGCCAGCAGTCACCGGACTAGCGCCGAGCTGTTTTTT
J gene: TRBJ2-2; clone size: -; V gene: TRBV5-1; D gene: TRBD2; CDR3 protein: CASSLRVAGAGELFF; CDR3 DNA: TGCGCCAGCAGCTTGCGGGTAGCGGGGGCCGGGGAGCTGTTTTTT
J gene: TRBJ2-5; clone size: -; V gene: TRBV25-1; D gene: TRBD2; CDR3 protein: CASSGLAVFQETQYF; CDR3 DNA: TGTGCCAGCAGTGGACTAGCGGTCTTCCAAGAGACCCAGTACTTC
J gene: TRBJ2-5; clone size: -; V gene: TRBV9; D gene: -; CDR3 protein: CASSRAQETQYF; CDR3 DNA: TGTGCCAGCAGCCGCGCGCAAGAGACCCAGTACTTC
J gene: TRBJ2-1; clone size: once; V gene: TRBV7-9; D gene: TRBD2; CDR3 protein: CASSPTSGSYNEQFF; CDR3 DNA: TGTGCCAGCAGCCCTACTAGCGGCTCCTACAATGAGCAGTTCTTC
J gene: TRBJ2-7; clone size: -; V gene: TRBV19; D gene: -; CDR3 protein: CASSPPDSYEQYF; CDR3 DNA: TGTGCCAGTAGTCCTCCCGACAGCTACGAGCAGTACTTC
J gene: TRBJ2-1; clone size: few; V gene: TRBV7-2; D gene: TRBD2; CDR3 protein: CASSLLAGWGPGEQFF; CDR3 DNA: TGTGCCAGCAGCTTACTAGCGGGGTGGGGCCCAGGGGAGCAGTTCTTC
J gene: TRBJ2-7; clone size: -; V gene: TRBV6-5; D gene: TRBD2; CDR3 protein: CASSPGLANSYEQYF; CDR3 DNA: TGTGCCAGCAGTCCGGGACTAGCAAACTCCTACGAGCAGTACTTC
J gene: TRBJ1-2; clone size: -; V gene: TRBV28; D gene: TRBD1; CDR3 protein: CASSLRDRVLGGYTF; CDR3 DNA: TGTGCCAGCAGTTTACGGGACAGGGTGCTTGGAGGCTACACCTTC
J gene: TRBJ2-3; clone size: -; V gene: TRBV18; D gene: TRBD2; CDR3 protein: CASSGLAGSTDTQYF; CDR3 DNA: TGTGCCAGCTCGGGACTAGCGGGGAGCACAGATACGCAGTATTTT
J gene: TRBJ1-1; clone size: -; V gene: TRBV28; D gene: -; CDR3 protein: CASSSPGGNTEAFF; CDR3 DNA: TGTGCCAGCAGTTCCCCCGGGGGGAACACTGAAGCTTTCTTT
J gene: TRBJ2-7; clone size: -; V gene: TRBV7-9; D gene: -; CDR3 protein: CASSPARGYEQYF; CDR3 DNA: TGTGCCAGCAGCCCAGCTAGGGGCTACGAGCAGTACTTC
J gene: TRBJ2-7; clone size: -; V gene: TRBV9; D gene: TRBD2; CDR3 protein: CASSPLAGSSYEQYF; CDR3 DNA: TGTGCCAGCAGCCCCTTAGCGGGGAGCTCCTACGAGCAGTACTTC
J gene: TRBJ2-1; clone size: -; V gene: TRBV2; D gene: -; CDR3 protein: CASRQGYNEQFF; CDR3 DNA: TGTGCCAGCAGACAGGGCTACAATGAGCAGTTCTTC
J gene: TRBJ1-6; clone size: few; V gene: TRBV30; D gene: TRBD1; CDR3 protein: CAWSRGLNSPLHF; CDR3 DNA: TGTGCCTGGAGCAGGGGGCTTAATTCACCCCTCCACTTT
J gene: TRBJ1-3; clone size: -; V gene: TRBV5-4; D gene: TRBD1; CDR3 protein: CASSRQGARLVTGNTIYF; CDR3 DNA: TGTGCCAGCAGTCGACAGGGGGCTCGCCTGGTAACTGGAAACACCATATATTTT
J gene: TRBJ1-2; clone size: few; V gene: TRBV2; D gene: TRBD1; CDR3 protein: CASSPGQTLYGYTF; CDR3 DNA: TGTGCCAGCAGCCCGGGACAGACCCTCTATGGCTACACCTTC
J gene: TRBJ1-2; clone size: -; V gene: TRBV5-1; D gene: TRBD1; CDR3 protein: CASSPQPGQDYGYTF; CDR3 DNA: TGCGCCAGCAGCCCCCAACCGGGACAGGACTATGGCTACACCTTC
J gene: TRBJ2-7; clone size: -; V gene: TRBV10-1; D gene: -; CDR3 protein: CASSAGQGGSEQYF; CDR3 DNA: TGCGCCAGCAGTGCTGGGCAGGGGGGTTCCGAGCAGTACTTC
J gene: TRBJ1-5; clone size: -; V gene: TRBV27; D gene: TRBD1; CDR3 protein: CASSSYRGSNQPQHF; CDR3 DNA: TGTGCCAGCAGTAGTTACAGGGGTAGCAATCAGCCCCAGCATTTT
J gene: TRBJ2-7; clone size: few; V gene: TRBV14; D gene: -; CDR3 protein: CASSHLYYEQYF; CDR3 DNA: TGTGCCAGCAGCCACCTCTACTACGAGCAGTACTTC
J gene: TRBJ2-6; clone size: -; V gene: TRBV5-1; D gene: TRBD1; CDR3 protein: CASSPRQGATGANVLTF; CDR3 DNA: TGCGCCAGCAGCCCCCGACAGGGGGCAACTGGGGCCAACGTCCTGACTTTC
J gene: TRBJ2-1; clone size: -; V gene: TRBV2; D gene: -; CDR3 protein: CASSKAAETYNEQFF; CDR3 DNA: TGTGCCAGCAGTAAAGCGGCGGAAACTTACAATGAGCAGTTCTTC